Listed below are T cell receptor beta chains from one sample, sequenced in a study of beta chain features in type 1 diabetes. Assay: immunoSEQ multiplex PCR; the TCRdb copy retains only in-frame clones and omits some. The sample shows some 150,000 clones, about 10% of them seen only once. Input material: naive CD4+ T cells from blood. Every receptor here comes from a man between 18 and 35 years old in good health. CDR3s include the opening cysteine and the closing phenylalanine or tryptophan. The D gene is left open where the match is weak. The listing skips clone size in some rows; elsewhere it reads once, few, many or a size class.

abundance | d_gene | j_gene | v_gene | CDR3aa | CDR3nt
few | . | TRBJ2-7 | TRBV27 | CASSSLSLYEQYF | TGTGCCAGCAGTTCCCTCTCCCTGTACGAGCAGTACTTC
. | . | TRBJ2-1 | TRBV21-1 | CASSKERKWQFCSYNEQFF | TGTGCCAGCAGCAAAGAACGAAAATGGCAGTTTTGCTCCTACAATGAGCAGTTCTTC
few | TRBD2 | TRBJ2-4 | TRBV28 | CASSLLASGGSRNIQYF | TGTGCCAGCAGTTTGTTGGCATCCGGGGGGAGTAGAAACATTCAGTACTTC
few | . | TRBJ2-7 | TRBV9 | CASSVDLGPPSEQYF | TGTGCCAGCAGCGTAGATCTGGGGCCCCCTTCCGAGCAGTACTTC
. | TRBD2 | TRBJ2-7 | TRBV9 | CASSVEGLRGNEQYF | TGTGCCAGCAGCGTAGAGGGGTTGCGGGGGAACGAGCAGTACTTC
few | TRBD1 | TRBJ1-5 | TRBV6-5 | CASSTGQANQPQHF | TGTGCCAGCAGTACCGGACAGGCAAATCAGCCCCAGCATTTT
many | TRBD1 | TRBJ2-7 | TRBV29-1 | CSVRDRGYEQYF | TGCAGCGTTCGGGACAGGGGTTACGAGCAGTACTTC
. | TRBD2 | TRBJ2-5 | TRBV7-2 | CASSLEAGFSGTQETQYF | TGTGCCAGCAGCTTAGAAGCGGGTTTTAGCGGGACACAAGAGACCCAGTACTTC
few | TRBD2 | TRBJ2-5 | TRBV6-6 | CASSATSGVETQYF | TGTGCCAGCAGTGCGACTAGCGGGGTAGAGACCCAGTACTTC
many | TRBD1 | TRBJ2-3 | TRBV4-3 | CASSQTGGSDTQYF | TGCGCCAGCAGCCAAACAGGGGGGTCAGATACGCAGTATTTT
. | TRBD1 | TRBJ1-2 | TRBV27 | CASSLSGTGQYGYTF | TGTGCCAGCAGTTTATCCGGGACAGGGCAATATGGCTACACCTTC
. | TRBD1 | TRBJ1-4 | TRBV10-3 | CAISEQGARGSEKLFF | TGTGCCATCTCAGAACAGGGGGCGCGAGGAAGTGAAAAACTGTTTTTT
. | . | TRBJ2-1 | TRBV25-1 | CASSGQANEQFF | TGTGCCAGCAGTGGACAGGCGAATGAGCAGTTCTTC
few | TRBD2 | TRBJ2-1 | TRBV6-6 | CATTGAGGKGNEQFF | TGTGCCACAACGGGGGCGGGGGGAAAAGGGAATGAGCAGTTCTTC
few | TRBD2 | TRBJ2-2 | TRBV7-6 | CASRRLAMNTGELFF | TGTGCCAGCAGACGACTAGCGATGAACACCGGGGAGCTGTTTTTT
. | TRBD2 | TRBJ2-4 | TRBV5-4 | CASRSGGAQGDIQYF | TGTGCCAGCAGGAGCGGGGGGGCCCAGGGGGACATTCAGTACTTC
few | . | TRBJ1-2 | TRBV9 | CASSPTEYHYGYTF | TGTGCCAGCAGCCCGACAGAGTATCACTATGGCTACACCTTC
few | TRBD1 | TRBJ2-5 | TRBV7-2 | CASRRQTGGRETQYF | TGTGCCAGCAGACGTCAGACAGGGGGCAGGGAGACCCAGTACTTC
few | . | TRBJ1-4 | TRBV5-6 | CASSRRATNEKLFF | TGTGCCAGCAGCCGCAGGGCAACTAATGAAAAACTGTTTTTT
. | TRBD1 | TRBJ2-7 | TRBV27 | CASSIETGAEQYF | TGTGCCAGCAGTATAGAGACAGGGGCCGAGCAGTACTTC
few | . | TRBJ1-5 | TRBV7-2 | CASSLASPSSNQPQHF | TGTGCCAGCAGCTTAGCTTCTCCCAGTAGCAATCAGCCCCAGCATTTT
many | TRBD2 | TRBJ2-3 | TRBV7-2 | CASRGAGTDTQYF | TGTGCCAGCAGGGGAGCGGGGACAGATACGCAGTATTTT
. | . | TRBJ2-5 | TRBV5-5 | CASSLVRETQYF | TGTGCCAGCAGCTTGGTACGGGAGACCCAGTACTTC
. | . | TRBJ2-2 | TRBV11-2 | CASSFEGRDTGELFF | TGTGCCAGCAGCTTTGAGGGCCGGGACACCGGGGAGCTGTTTTTT
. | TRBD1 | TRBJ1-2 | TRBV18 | CASSSQGDYGYTF | TGTGCCAGCTCATCTCAGGGGGACTATGGCTACACCTTC
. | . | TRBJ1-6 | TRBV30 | CAWSGGLNSPLHF | TGTGCCTGGAGCGGGGGGCTTAATTCCCCCCTCCACTTT
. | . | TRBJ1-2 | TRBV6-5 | CASSKSGVTNYGYTF | TGTGCCAGCAGTAAATCAGGGGTTACGAATTATGGCTACACCTTC
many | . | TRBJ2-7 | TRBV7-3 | CASSPNGVEQYF | TGTGCCAGCAGCCCCAACGGTGTCGAGCAGTACTTC
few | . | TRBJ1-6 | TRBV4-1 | CASSQDQVAYNSPLHF | TGCGCCAGCAGCCAAGATCAGGTTGCCTATAATTCACCCCTCCACTTT
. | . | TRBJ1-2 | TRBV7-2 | CASSLELPRGYTF | TGTGCCAGCAGCTTAGAACTTCCCCGTGGCTACACCTTC
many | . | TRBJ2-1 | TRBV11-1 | CASTKGGGMEFF | TGTGCCAGCACCAAAGGGGGCGGGATGGAGTTCTTC
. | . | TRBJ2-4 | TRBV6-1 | CASSELWQNIQYF | TGTGCCAGCAGTGAATTGTGGCAGAACATTCAGTACTTC
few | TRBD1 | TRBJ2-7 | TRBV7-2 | CASSVDRGPYEQYF | TGTGCCAGCAGCGTGGACAGGGGGCCCTACGAGCAGTACTTC
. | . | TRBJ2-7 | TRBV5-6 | CASSDRNNRAPRREQYF | TGTGCCAGCAGCGACCGTAACAACAGGGCGCCTCGGAGGGAGCAGTACTTC
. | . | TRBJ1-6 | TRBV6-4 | CASTDEVRPHF | TGTGCCAGCACCGACGAGGTAAGGCCTCACTTT
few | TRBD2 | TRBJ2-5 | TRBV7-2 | CASSLARAGGIRETQYF | TGTGCCAGCAGCTTAGCTCGAGCGGGGGGTATACGAGAGACCCAGTACTTC
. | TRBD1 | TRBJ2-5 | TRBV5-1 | CASSLAVLGDRGKETQYF | TGCGCCAGCAGCTTGGCCGTGCTCGGGGACAGGGGGAAAGAGACCCAGTACTTC
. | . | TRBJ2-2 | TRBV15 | CATSRDNEAGELFF | TGTGCCACCAGCAGAGATAATGAGGCCGGGGAGCTGTTTTTT
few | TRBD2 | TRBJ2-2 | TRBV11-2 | CASRPPGLAVTGELFF | TGTGCCAGCAGACCTCCGGGACTAGCCGTCACCGGGGAGCTGTTTTTT
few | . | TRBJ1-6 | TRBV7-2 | CASSRQAGYNSPLHF | TGTGCCAGCAGCCGACAGGCAGGTTATAATTCACCCCTCCACTTT
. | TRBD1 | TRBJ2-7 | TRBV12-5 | CASGHGQGRSYEQYF | TGTGCTAGTGGTCACGGACAGGGACGATCCTACGAGCAGTACTTC
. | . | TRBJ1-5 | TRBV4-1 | CASSQVGGALGQPQHF | TGCGCCAGCAGCCAAGTCGGGGGGGCATTGGGTCAGCCCCAGCATTTT
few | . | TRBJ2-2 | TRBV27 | CASSSRVDGTGELFF | TGTGCCAGCAGTTCCAGGGTGGATGGGACCGGGGAGCTGTTTTTT
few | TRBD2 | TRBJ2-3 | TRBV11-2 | CASSDARGDTDTQYF | TGTGCCAGCAGCGACGCGCGGGGGGACACAGATACGCAGTATTTT
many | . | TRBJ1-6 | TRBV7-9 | CASSSDSHNSPLHF | TGTGCCAGCAGCTCCGACAGCCACAATTCACCCCTCCACTTT
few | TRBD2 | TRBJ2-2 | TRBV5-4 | CASSFSGGYTGELFF | TGTGCCAGCAGCTTTAGCGGGGGGTACACCGGGGAGCTGTTTTTT
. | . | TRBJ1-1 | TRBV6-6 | CASSQHMNTEAFF | TGTGCCAGCAGCCAACACATGAACACTGAAGCTTTCTTT
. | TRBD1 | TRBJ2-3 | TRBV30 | CAWRRWTRDRGQTDTQYF | TGTGCCTGGAGGAGATGGACGCGGGACAGGGGGCAGACAGATACGCAGTATTTT
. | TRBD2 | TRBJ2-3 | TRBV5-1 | CASSLALAGTDTQYF | TGCGCCAGCAGCTTGGCCCTAGCGGGAACAGATACGCAGTATTTT
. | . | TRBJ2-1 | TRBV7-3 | CASSSPQHNEQFF | TGTGCCAGCAGCTCCCCACAACACAATGAGCAGTTCTTC
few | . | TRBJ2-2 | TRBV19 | CASSRGGDTGELFF | TGTGCCAGTAGTCGAGGGGGGGACACCGGGGAGCTGTTTTTT
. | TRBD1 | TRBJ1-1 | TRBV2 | CASFPRWTGVTEAFF | TGTGCCAGCTTCCCGAGGTGGACAGGGGTTACTGAAGCTTTCTTT
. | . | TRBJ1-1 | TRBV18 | CASSPLVTEAFF | TGTGCCAGCTCCCCCTTAGTCACTGAAGCTTTCTTT
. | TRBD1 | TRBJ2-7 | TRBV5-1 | CASGRGNDEQYF | TGCGCCAGCGGCAGGGGGAACGACGAGCAGTACTTC